This entry features one T cell receptor beta chain sequence. Its antigen is undetermined. Repertoires were generated with immunoSEQ multiplex PCR, while TCRdb's copy carries only in-frame clones and drops some. In the table there are 95,000 to 130,000 clones, roughly nine tenths of which are singletons. The data derive from a study of T cell responses to AZD1222 COVID-19 vaccine. The length of the CDR3 is 15 residues. Germline CDR1 is SGHRS and CDR2 is YFSETQ. The ends lost 0 bases at V and 4 bases at J; junction bases unmatched: 5. Findings and limits, study-wide: Reportedly, close to half of spike-specific TCRs are directed against unmutated variant regions. Receipt of two AZD1222 doses was followed by a rise in Spike-specific TCR breadth and depth. Possibly, clonal diversity was underestimated; donors were largely white British and included more females.

Analyses pooled second doses at about 4 or about 12 weeks. Sequencing used peripheral blood, obtained 28 days after the second AZD1222 dose. The receptor was derived from an adult who received the AZD1222 COVID-19 vaccine. The chain has TRBV5-1 and TRBJ1-1, with 8 bases matching TRBD1. The CDR3 sequence: CASSLESGGVTEAFF. The DNA for the CDR3 is TGCGCCAGCAGCTTGGAGTCAGGGGGCGTCACTGAAGCTTTCTTT.